Included here is one TCR beta chain sequence, with context. Its antigen is not identified. Compared with germline, one end of the junction differs, possibly owing to a read error. CDR1 is MNHNS, CDR2 SASEGT, per germline. CDR3 size: 13 residues. Assay: immunoSEQ multiplex PCR; the TCRdb copy retains only in-frame clones and omits some. The table records fewer than 30,000 clones, over 75% of them present only once. The sample is drawn from a study of a mutant IDH1 vaccine in newly diagnosed glioma. Noted time point: week 11, during vaccination. Vaccination used 300 ug of mutant IDH1 20-mer peptide per dose, with topical imiquimod.

The chain recombines TRBV6-1 with TRBJ2-1; no reliable D call. The input for sequencing was PBMCs, taken from a glioma patient whose treatment included an IDH1 peptide vaccine. The clonotype was recovered from a woman aged 18-30 years with glioma. CDR3 sequence reads: CASTEIAYNEQFF. In DNA, the CDR3 is TGTGCCAGCACTGAAATAGCCTACAATGAGCAGTTCTTC.